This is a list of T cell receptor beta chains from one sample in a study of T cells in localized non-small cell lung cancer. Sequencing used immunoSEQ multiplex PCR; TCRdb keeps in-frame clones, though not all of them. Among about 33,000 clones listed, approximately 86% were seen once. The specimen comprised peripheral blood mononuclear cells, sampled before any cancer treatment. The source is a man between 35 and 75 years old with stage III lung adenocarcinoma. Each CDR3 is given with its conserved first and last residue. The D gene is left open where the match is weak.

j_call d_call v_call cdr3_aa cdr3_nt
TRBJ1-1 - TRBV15 CATSRDSGVGTEAFF TGTGCCACCAGCAGAGATTCAGGGGTTGGCACTGAAGCTTTCTTT
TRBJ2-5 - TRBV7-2 CASSLATVGAAQYF TGTGCCAGCAGCTTAGCGACGGTAGGAGCGGCACAGTACTTC
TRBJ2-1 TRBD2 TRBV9 CASSVDLGLASNEQFF TGTGCCAGCAGCGTAGATTTGGGACTAGCATCAAATGAGCAGTTCTTC
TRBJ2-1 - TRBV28 CASSPTTATYNEQFF TGTGCCAGCAGCCCAACTACGGCGACCTACAATGAGCAGTTCTTC
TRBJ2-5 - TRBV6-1 CASSETTRRYQETQYF TGTGCCAGCAGTGAAACTACCCGACGGTACCAAGAGACCCAGTACTTC
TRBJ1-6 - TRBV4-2 CASSPHRQDHSPLHF TGTGCCAGCAGCCCCCACCGACAGGATCATTCACCCCTCCACTTT
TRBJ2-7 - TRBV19 CASSPAGTRYEQYF TGTGCCAGTAGTCCAGCCGGGACAAGATACGAGCAGTACTTC
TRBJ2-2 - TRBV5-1 CASRHSLLGGFNTGELFF TGCGCCAGCAGACACTCCCTTCTCGGCGGGTTCAACACCGGGGAGCTGTTTTTT
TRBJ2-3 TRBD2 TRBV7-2 CASSLGLAPSDTQYF TGTGCCAGCAGCTTAGGACTAGCCCCCTCAGATACGCAGTATTTT
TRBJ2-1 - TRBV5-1 CASSLDTPSNGQFF TGCGCCAGCAGCTTGGACACTCCCAGCAATGGGCAGTTCTTC
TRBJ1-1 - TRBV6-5 CASSYSGFGGTEAFF TGTGCCAGCAGTTACTCAGGGTTCGGAGGCACTGAAGCTTTCTTT